The entry below gives a single TCR beta chain sequence along with its context. The sample is drawn from a study of shared clonotypes between healthy human individuals. Across the study: The study used three CD4 naive, three CD4 memory, two CD8 naive and one CD8 memory plate per donor.

Sequencing was performed with immunoSEQ multiplex PCR; in TCRdb, only in-frame clones are kept and a portion is missing. Of roughly 2.5 million clones in the sample, around nine tenths are singletons; the top ten hold around 0.14%. Germline values: CDR1 SQVTM, CDR2 ANQGSEA. Trimming took off 3 bases at V and 1 base at J, with 12 bases between the two ends. This CDR3 comprises 14 residues. Sequencing was performed on naive CD4+ T cells sorted from blood. Documented subset: CD45RA+ positively selected. This clonotype originated in a man between 18 and 35 years old in good health. The chain recombines TRBV29-1 with TRBJ1-2; perhaps TRBD1 as D (6 bases). CDR3 DNA: TGCAGCGTTGACAGCAGGGGCGTTAACTATGGCTACACCTTC. This codes for CSVDSRGVNYGYTF.